The 21 T cell receptor beta chains in this list originate from one sample, sequenced in a study of cytomegalovirus exposure and HLA in healthy donors. With 60 Vbeta and 13 Jbeta primers, the PCR was carried out. Clones were read by immunoSEQ multiplex PCR, and TCRdb kept only the in-frame ones, dropping some. The table lists over 200,000 clones, approximately 70% of them singletons, with 2% to 3% in the top ten. Specimen: PBMCs. The source is a man in his forties or fifties in good health and CMV-seropositive.

This clone has just a few counts. The gene calls are TRBV5-6 and TRBJ1-2; D is unclear. The CDR3 sequence is 12 residues long. Trimming cost V 0 bases and J 6 bases, with 6 bases left between them. Germline V gives CDR1 SGHDT, CDR2 YYEEEE. CDR3 DNA sequence: TGTGCCAGCAGCTTGGGCAGTGATGGCTACACCTTC. The encoded protein is CASSLGSDGYTF.

With regard to this clone: The junction shows a germline mismatch at one end, possibly a read error. Written as DNA, the CDR3 is TGTGCCAGCAGCCCCAGGGGAGGGCACTATGGCTACACCTTC. It encodes CASSPRGGHYGYTF. This chain uses TRBV5-1 with TRBJ1-2; a weak D match, TRBD1 (6 bases). The V gene's germline CDR1 is SGHRS and CDR2 YFSETQ. This CDR3 is 14 amino acids long.

The genes are TRBV7-3 and TRBJ2-7, with 11 bases matching TRBD2. Germline V CDR1 and CDR2: SGHTA, FQGTGA. V shed 5 bases and J 4 bases; nucleotides not matched to a gene: 4. The CDR3 runs 14 residues. CDR3 in amino acids: CASSPTSGGYEQYF. CDR3 DNA sequence: TGTGCCAGCAGCCCAACTAGCGGGGGTTACGAGCAGTACTTC.

The chain links TRBV7-9 to TRBJ2-7; D is perhaps TRBD1 (5 bases). The germline gives CDR1 SEHNR, CDR2 FQNEAQ (reference sequence). Trimming shortened V by 6 bases and J by 5 bases, and 14 bases separated the two germline ends. CDR3 length: 13 residues. CDR3 sequence: CASSTGPLDEQYF. The CDR3 DNA is TGTGCCAGCAGTACAGGTCCCCTGGACGAGCAGTACTTC.

The chain uses TRBV6-5 and TRBJ1-1, with D possibly matching TRBD1 (5 bases). The CDR3 sequence is 14 residues long. The V end was cut by 6 bases, the J end by 1 base, with 12 bases between. CDR1 and CDR2 (germline): MNHEY, SVGAGI. The CDR3: CASRNRRQNTEAFF. The CDR3 DNA reads as TGTGCCAGCAGAAACAGGCGGCAGAACACTGAAGCTTTCTTT.

The chain combines TRBV18 with TRBJ1-1; TRBD1 might be the D (6 bases). The CDR3 extends over 12 amino acids. V dropped 3 bases and J dropped 8 bases, with 10 bases sitting between them. Germline V CDR1 and CDR2: KGHSH, LQKENI. CDR3 residues: CASSPAQGEAFF. CDR3 DNA sequence: TGTGCCAGCTCACCGGCACAGGGAGAAGCTTTCTTT.

Only one count was recorded for this clone. The rearrangement uses TRBV5-1 and TRBJ2-3; TRBD1 matches 8 bases. Germline loops: CDR1 SGHRS, CDR2 YFSETQ. The CDR3 contains 14 residues. Trimming cost V 5 bases and J 4 bases; bases outside gene matches: 6. The CDR3 nucleotides are TGCGCCAGCAGGCCAGGGGGCGTTTCAGATACGCAGTATTTT. Protein sequence: CASRPGGVSDTQYF.

The rearrangement joins TRBV11-2 to TRBJ2-6; TRBD2 matches at 7 bases. CDR1 is SGHAT, CDR2 FQNNGV, per germline. V lost 5 bases to trimming and J lost 4 bases; unmatched junction nucleotides: 2. The CDR3 has 14 residues. The CDR3 DNA reads TGTGCCAGCAGCCGGGGGGTCGGGGCCAACGTCCTGACTTTC. Protein product: CASSRGVGANVLTF.

This chain uses TRBV16 with TRBJ1-5, with a tentative D call TRBD1 (6 bases). From germline, CDR1 is KGHSY and CDR2 FQNENV. This CDR3 is built from 14 residues. Between the trimmed V and J ends, which lost 4 bases and 3 bases, there was a span of 10 bases. CDR3 residues: CASSPGQTNQPQHF. In nucleotides, the CDR3 is TGTGCCAGCAGCCCTGGACAGACCAATCAGCCCCAGCATTTT.

The V gene is TRBV6-6, the J gene TRBJ1-5, with TRBD1 matching 8 bases. Per the germline V gene, CDR1 is MNHNY and CDR2 is SVGAGI (reference sequence). The CDR3 consists of 16 residues. The J segment lost 1 base and the V segment lost 6 bases, leaving 8 bases of the junction unmatched. The CDR3, as DNA: TGTGCCAGCAGGATAACAGGGGGGGGGAGCAATCAGCCCCAGCATTTT. It specifies CASRITGGGSNQPQHF.

The chain joins TRBV27 to TRBJ2-1; 7 bases are a match to TRBD1. This CDR3 has 16 residues. Germline lookup yields CDR1 MNHEY and CDR2 SMNVEV (reference sequence). Trimming cost V 0 bases and J 2 bases; bases outside gene matches: 4. The CDR3 protein is CASSLSPGTAYNEQFF. CDR3 coding DNA: TGTGCCAGCAGTTTATCCCCGGGGACAGCCTACAATGAGCAGTTCTTC.

This clone was picked up one time. This chain uses TRBV29-1 with TRBJ2-7; 9 bases fit TRBD1. CDR1 SQVTM and CDR2 ANQGSEA come from the germline V gene. Trimming cost V 5 bases and J 5 bases; bases outside gene matches: 10. This CDR3 spans 14 amino acids. CDR3 region: CSVSPGTGRDEQYF. The CDR3 coding sequence is TGCAGCGTTTCCCCCGGGACAGGGCGAGACGAGCAGTACTTC.

The chain links TRBV6-6 to TRBJ2-7; maybe TRBD2 (6 bases). The germline V gene has CDR1 MNHNY and CDR2 SVGAGI (reference sequence). The CDR3 contains 12 residues. Trimming took 11 bases from V and 2 from J, leaving 13 bases between them. The CDR3 is CAGGAVAYEQYF. The DNA for the CDR3 is TGTGCCGGAGGGGCGGTAGCCTACGAGCAGTACTTC.

This rearrangement joins TRBV10-3 to TRBJ2-6; no reliable D call. The CDR3 has 20 amino acids. V lost 4 bases to trimming and J lost 0 bases, with 22 bases between them. In germline, CDR1 is ENHRY, CDR2 SYGVKD. This CDR3 reads CAISGARNQATYSGANVLTF. As DNA, the CDR3 is TGTGCCATCAGTGGAGCCAGGAACCAGGCGACGTACTCTGGGGCCAACGTCCTGACTTTC.

J is TRBJ2-3 and V is TRBV5-8; the match to TRBD2 covers 8 bases. Trimming took 2 bases from V and 1 from J; bases not matched to a gene: 3. The CDR3 is 15 residues long. CDR1 and CDR2 (germline): SGHTS, YDEGEE. DNA of the CDR3: TGTGCCAGCAGCTTAGGCGGGGGGCGCACAGATACGCAGTATTTT. Encoded protein: CASSLGGGRTDTQYF.

The V call is TRBV29-1, the J call TRBJ1-4; D call uncertain. The V end lost 7 bases, the J end lost 9 bases, and 12 bases lay between the germline ends. This CDR3 comprises 11 residues. Per the germline V gene, CDR1 is SQVTM and CDR2 is ANQGSEA. In DNA form, the CDR3 reads TGCAGCGCCGAGAGAGGGCAAAAACTGTTTTTT. Protein: CSAERGQKLFF.

In regard to this clone: Compared with germline, one end of the junction differs, possibly owing to a read error. This specimen includes other DNA sequences encoding the same CDR3. The CDR3 nucleotides are TGCGCCAGCAACTTATTCAGGGGTGGTGGCACTGAAGCTTTCTTT. This gives the protein CASNLFRGGGTEAFF. The J gene is TRBJ1-1, the V gene TRBV5-6, with TRBD1 as a possible D gene (6 bases). The CDR3 extends over 15 amino acids. Germline V lookup: CDR1 SGHDT, CDR2 YYEEEE.

The V gene is TRBV12-5, the J gene TRBJ1-1; 7 bases agree with TRBD1. There are 16 residues in the CDR3. V trimming: 6 bases; J trimming: 5 bases; junction bases outside the gene matches: 15. The germline V gene has CDR1 LGHNT and CDR2 FRNRAP. CDR3 sequence reads: CASGTPAAGGETEAFF. The CDR3 DNA is TGTGCTAGTGGGACGCCCGCGGCAGGGGGTGAGACTGAAGCTTTCTTT.

The V call is TRBV7-3, the J call TRBJ2-1; 11 nucleotides match TRBD2. The junction had 7 bases not matched to a gene; V was cut back by 5 bases and J by 7 bases. Germline V gene lookup returns CDR1 SGHTA and CDR2 FQGTGA. CDR3 length: 15 amino acids. As DNA, the CDR3 is TGTGCCAGCAGCCGAATAGCGGGGGGGCTTAATGAGCAGTTCTTC. It codes for CASSRIAGGLNEQFF.

The J gene is TRBJ2-1, the V gene TRBV13; weak D call: TRBD2 (6 bases). This CDR3 has 13 amino acids. Per the germline V gene, CDR1 is PRHDT and CDR2 is FYEKMQ (reference sequence). The V end lost 7 bases, the J end lost 8 bases, and 15 bases lay between the germline ends. CDR3 region: CASTQEGGDEQFF. CDR3 sequence (DNA): TGTGCCAGCACCCAGGAGGGAGGCGATGAGCAGTTCTTC.

The chain combines TRBV5-5 with TRBJ2-7, with D maybe TRBD1 (6 bases). V was clipped by 4 bases and J by 1 base, with 24 bases between them. CDR3 length: 18 residues. Germline values: CDR1 SGHKS, CDR2 YYEKEE (reference sequence). This CDR3 is CASSIEDTTGLESYEQYF. In DNA, the CDR3 is TGTGCCAGCAGCATCGAAGACACTACAGGGTTAGAATCCTACGAGCAGTACTTC.